A selection of T cell receptor beta chains follows, all from one sample in a study of breast tumors, draining lymph nodes, adjacent tissues. TCRdb itself ran the multiplex PCR reads through MiXCR, one entry per CDR3 protein. The top ten clones hold over 7.5% of a sample with roughly 70,000 distinct CDR3 sequences, less than 50% of them seen once. Sequencing was performed on breast tumor tissue. These receptors were collected from a female donor with breast cancer. Some clones in this sample may be carry-over from other donors' samples. CDR3s include the opening cysteine and the closing phenylalanine or tryptophan. D genes are given only for firm matches. Clone size is stated in some rows and not others, as once, few, many or a class when expanded.

>TRBJ2-3|.|TRBV28|TRBD2
CASTDPGLGADTQYF
TGTGCCAGCACAGATCCGGGACTAGGTGCAGATACGCAGTATTTT
>TRBJ2-7|many|TRBV5-5|.
CASSLSVYEQYF
TGTGCCAGCAGCTTGTCGGTCTACGAGCAGTACTTC
>TRBJ2-5|.|TRBV4-2|.
CASSQDRVVGETQYF
TGTGCCAGCAGCCAAGATAGGGTCGTGGGGGAGACCCAGTACTTC
>TRBJ2-3|.|TRBV20-1|TRBD2
CSAFSGTSGGRTDTQYF
TGCAGTGCTTTTTCCGGGACTAGCGGGGGGCGCACAGATACGCAGTATTTT
>TRBJ1-5|many|TRBV5-6|.
CASSLGDRNQPQHF
TGTGCCAGCAGCTTGGGAGACCGAAATCAGCCCCAGCATTTT
>TRBJ2-1|.|TRBV20-1|TRBD2
CSASSRAGAAYNEQFF
TGCAGTGCCAGCAGTAGAGCGGGAGCGGCCTACAATGAGCAGTTCTTC
>TRBJ1-2|.|TRBV7-9|TRBD1
CASSLSGTGAGYGYTF
TGTGCCAGCAGCTTATCTGGGACAGGGGCTGGCTATGGCTACACCTTC
>TRBJ2-1|many|TRBV30|.
CAWSNAVQFF
TGTGCCTGGAGTAATGCAGTGCAGTTCTTC
>TRBJ2-5|few|TRBV6-5|.
CASRQSQETQYF
TGTGCCAGCAGACAGAGCCAAGAGACCCAGTACTTC
>TRBJ1-5|.|TRBV7-9|.
CASSLAAGHNRPQHF
TGTGCCAGCAGCTTGGCCGCGGGGCACAATCGGCCCCAGCATTTT
>TRBJ2-2|many|TRBV20-1|TRBD1
CSARLTGTGTTGELFF
TGCAGTGCTCGATTGACCGGGACAGGGACCACCGGGGAGCTGTTTTTT
>TRBJ2-5|many|TRBV15|TRBD1
CATSTGQGAGETQYF
TGTGCCACCAGCACGGGACAGGGGGCTGGTGAGACCCAGTACTTC
>TRBJ2-7|many|TRBV6-1|.
CASSVGRYEQYF
TGTGCCAGCAGCGTCGGTAGGTACGAGCAGTACTTC
>TRBJ2-1|many|TRBV7-2|TRBD2
CASSPQTSGGGSYNEQFF
TGTGCCAGCAGCCCCCAGACTAGCGGGGGGGGCTCCTACAATGAGCAGTTCTTC
>TRBJ2-5|many|TRBV14|TRBD1
CASSLLTGGFQETQYF
TGTGCCAGCAGCCTGTTGACAGGGGGGTTTCAAGAGACCCAGTACTTC
>TRBJ1-2|.|TRBV18|TRBD1
CASSSSDRGHAFTF
TGTGCCAGCTCATCTAGCGACAGGGGCCACGCATTTACCTTC
>TRBJ2-1|many|TRBV20-1|TRBD2
CSARGTSGRCLDEQFF
TGCAGTGCTAGAGGGACTAGCGGGAGGTGTTTGGATGAGCAGTTCTTC
>TRBJ1-4|many|TRBV15|.
CATSREQSTNEKLFF
TGTGCCACCAGCAGAGAACAATCAACTAATGAAAAACTGTTTTTT
>TRBJ1-4|.|TRBV28|.
CASSPKRTGLPTRLNF
TGTGCCAGCAGTCCAAAGCGAACAGGGCTGCCTACTCGACTGAATTTT
>TRBJ1-6|once|TRBV9|TRBD1
CASSVAGGRSHF
TGTGCCAGCAGCGTAGCAGGGGGAAGGTCCCACTTT
>TRBJ1-6|medium-sized|TRBV5-8|.
CASSLSAGTLALHF
TGTGCCAGCAGCTTGTCGGCAGGGACCCTAGCCCTCCACTTT
>TRBJ2-3|medium-sized|TRBV9|.
CASSDVQTDTQYF
TGTGCCAGCAGCGATGTACAGACAGATACGCAGTATTTT
>TRBJ2-7|many|TRBV6-1|.
CASSEGVGGHHEQYF
TGTGCCAGCAGTGAAGGAGTAGGGGGACACCACGAGCAGTACTTC
>TRBJ1-3|.|TRBV7-6|TRBD1
CASSLAIGTASGNTIYF
TGTGCCAGCAGCTTAGCGATCGGGACAGCTTCTGGAAACACCATATATTTT
>TRBJ2-7|.|TRBV19|TRBD1
CASSITGTGGNEQYF
TGTGCCAGTAGTATAACCGGGACAGGGGGCAACGAGCAGTACTTC
>TRBJ2-5|.|TRBV27|.
CASSLFLASQETQYF
TGTGCCAGCAGTTTATTTCTGGCTAGTCAAGAGACCCAGTACTTC
>TRBJ1-4|many|TRBV5-5|.
CASSLLRWEKLFF
TGTGCCAGCAGCTTGCTGCGATGGGAAAAACTGTTTTTT
>TRBJ1-2|many|TRBV19|TRBD1
CASRGTVYGYTF
TGTGCCAGTAGGGGGACAGTCTATGGCTACACCTTC